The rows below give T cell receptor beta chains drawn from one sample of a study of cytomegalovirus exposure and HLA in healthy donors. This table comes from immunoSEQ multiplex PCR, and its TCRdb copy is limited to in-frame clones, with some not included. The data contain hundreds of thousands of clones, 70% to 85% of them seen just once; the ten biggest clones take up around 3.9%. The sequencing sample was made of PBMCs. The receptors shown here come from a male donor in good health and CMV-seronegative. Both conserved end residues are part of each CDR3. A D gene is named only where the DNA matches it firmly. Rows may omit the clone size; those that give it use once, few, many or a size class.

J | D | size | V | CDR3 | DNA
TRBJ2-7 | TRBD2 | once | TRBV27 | CASSFRTSGASYEQYF | TGTGCCAGCAGTTTTAGGACTAGCGGGGCCTCCTACGAGCAGTACTTC
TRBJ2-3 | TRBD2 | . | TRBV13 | CASSPIGTSGTNTQYF | TGTGCCAGCAGCCCCATCGGGACTAGCGGGACTAATACGCAGTATTTT
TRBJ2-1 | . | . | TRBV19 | CASSIVSFYNEQFF | TGTGCCAGTAGTATAGTCTCTTTCTACAATGAGCAGTTCTTC
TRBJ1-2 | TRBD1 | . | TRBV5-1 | CASSNGDSANYGYTF | TGCGCCAGCAGCAACGGGGACAGCGCTAACTATGGCTACACCTTC
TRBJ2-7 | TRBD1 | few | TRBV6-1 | CASSARDRASHEQYF | TGTGCCAGCAGTGCCCGGGACAGGGCATCACACGAGCAGTACTTC
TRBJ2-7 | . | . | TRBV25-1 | CASSVRLQESSYEQYF | TGTGCCAGCAGTGTAAGGTTACAGGAAAGCTCCTACGAGCAGTACTTC
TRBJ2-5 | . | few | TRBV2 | CASLTPTTAQETQYF | TGTGCCAGCTTAACGCCGACGACAGCGCAAGAGACCCAGTACTTC
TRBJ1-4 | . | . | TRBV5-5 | CASSLSRQAPNEKLFF | TGTGCCAGCAGCTTGAGTCGACAGGCCCCTAATGAAAAACTGTTTTTT
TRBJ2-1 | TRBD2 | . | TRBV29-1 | CSAKRRGEGEQFF | TGCAGCGCGAAGAGGCGGGGGGAGGGTGAGCAGTTCTTC
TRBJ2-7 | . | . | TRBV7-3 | CASSRDGSSYEQYF | TGTGCCAGCAGTCGGGACGGGAGCTCCTACGAGCAGTACTTC
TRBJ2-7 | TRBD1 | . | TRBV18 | CASSGQSSSYEQYF | TGTGCCAGCTCGGGACAGTCTAGCTCCTACGAGCAGTACTTC
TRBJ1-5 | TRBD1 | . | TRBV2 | CASSFETGSNQPQHF | TGTGCCAGCAGCTTCGAGACAGGGAGTAATCAGCCCCAGCATTTT
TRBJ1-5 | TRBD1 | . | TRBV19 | CASSPAGTAVSNQPQHF | TGTGCCAGTAGTCCAGCCGGGACAGCCGTTAGCAATCAGCCCCAGCATTTT
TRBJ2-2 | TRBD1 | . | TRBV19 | CASSPQGAVSTGELFF | TGTGCCAGTAGTCCCCAGGGGGCTGTATCCACCGGGGAGCTGTTTTTT
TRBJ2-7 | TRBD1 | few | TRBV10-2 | CASSVTGLSVYEQYF | TGCGCCAGCAGTGTGACAGGGCTCTCAGTCTACGAGCAGTACTTC
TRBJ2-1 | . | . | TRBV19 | CASTPGGTITRGEQFF | TGTGCCAGTACCCCAGGCGGGACCATCACCAGAGGGGAGCAGTTCTTC
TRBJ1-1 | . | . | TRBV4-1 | CASSQDRQGVTEAFF | TGCGCCAGCAGCCAAGATCGGCAGGGCGTCACTGAAGCTTTCTTT
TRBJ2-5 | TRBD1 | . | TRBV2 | CASKYGDSRQETQYF | TGTGCCAGCAAATACGGGGACAGCCGACAAGAGACCCAGTACTTC
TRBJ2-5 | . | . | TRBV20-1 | CSASGRETQYF | TGCAGTGCTAGCGGGAGAGAGACCCAGTACTTC
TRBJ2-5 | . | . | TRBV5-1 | CASSTPDKTQYF | TGCGCCAGCAGCACCCCGGACAAGACCCAGTACTTC
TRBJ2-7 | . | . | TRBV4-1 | CASSQAGTWNSYEQYF | TGCGCCAGCAGCCAAGCCGGGACATGGAACTCCTACGAGCAGTACTTC
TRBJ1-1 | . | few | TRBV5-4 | CASSLWGHVMNTEAFF | TGTGCCAGCAGCCTGTGGGGACATGTTATGAACACTGAAGCTTTCTTT
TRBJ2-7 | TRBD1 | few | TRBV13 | CASQGVSGEQYF | TGTGCCAGCCAGGGGGTATCGGGCGAGCAGTACTTC
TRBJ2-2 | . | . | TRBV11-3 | CASSRKHGELFF | TGTGCCAGCAGCCGAAAACATGGGGAGCTGTTTTTT
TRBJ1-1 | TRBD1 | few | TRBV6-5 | CASSQQGPNTEAFF | TGTGCCAGCAGCCAACAGGGGCCTAACACTGAAGCTTTCTTT
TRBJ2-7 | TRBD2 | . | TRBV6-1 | CASSDLIAGAGRYEQYF | TGTGCCAGCAGTGATCTTATAGCGGGAGCGGGAAGGTACGAGCAGTACTTC
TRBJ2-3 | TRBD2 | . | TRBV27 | CASSSELAGGGSSTDTQYF | TGTGCCAGCAGTTCCGAACTAGCGGGAGGGGGATCTAGCACAGATACGCAGTATTTT
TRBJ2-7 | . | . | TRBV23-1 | CASSQRGLYEQYF | TGCGCCAGCAGTCAAAGGGGGTTATACGAGCAGTACTTC
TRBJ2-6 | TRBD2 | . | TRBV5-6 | CASSLRAGAGANVLTF | TGTGCCAGCAGCTTGCGAGCGGGAGCTGGGGCCAACGTCCTGACTTTC
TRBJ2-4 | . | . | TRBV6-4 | CASSDSLEGIQYF | TGTGCCAGCAGTGACTCCCTAGAGGGCATTCAGTACTTC
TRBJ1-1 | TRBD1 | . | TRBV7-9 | CASSLVRGQGATEAFF | TGTGCCAGCAGCTTAGTACGGGGTCAGGGGGCGACTGAAGCTTTCTTT
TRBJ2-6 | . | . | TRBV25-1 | CASSDSIGGGEGANVLTF | TGTGCCAGCAGTGATAGCATAGGGGGCGGGGAAGGGGCCAACGTCCTGACTTTC
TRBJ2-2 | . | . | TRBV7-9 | CSSSLARTGELFF | TGTTCCAGCAGCTTAGCCCGCACCGGGGAGCTGTTTTTT
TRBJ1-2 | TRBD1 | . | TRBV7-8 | CASSFGQGGNYGYTF | TGTGCCAGCAGCTTCGGACAGGGAGGAAACTATGGCTACACCTTC
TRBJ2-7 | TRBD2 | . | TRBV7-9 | CASSLIGGEQYF | TGTGCCAGCAGCTTAATCGGGGGGGAGCAGTACTTC
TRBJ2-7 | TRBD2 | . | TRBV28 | CASSSSGLAEYEQYF | TGTGCCAGCAGCTCCTCGGGACTAGCGGAATACGAGCAGTACTTC
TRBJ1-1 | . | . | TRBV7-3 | CASSLTATSTEAFF | TGTGCCAGCAGCTTAACGGCGACTTCCACTGAAGCTTTCTTT
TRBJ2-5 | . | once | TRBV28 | CASTLPGHEETQYF | TGTGCCAGCACCCTCCCGGGACATGAAGAGACCCAGTACTTC
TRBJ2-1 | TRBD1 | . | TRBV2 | CASSVSPRGPSSYNEQFF | TGTGCCAGCAGTGTTTCCCCCAGGGGGCCGAGCTCCTACAATGAGCAGTTCTTC
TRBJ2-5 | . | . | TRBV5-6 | CASSLGLHGETQYF | TGTGCCAGCAGCTTGGGACTTCACGGGGAGACCCAGTACTTC
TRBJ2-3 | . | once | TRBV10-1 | CASSRTKLLTDTQYF | TGCGCCAGCAGCCGGACTAAGTTGCTCACAGATACGCAGTATTTT
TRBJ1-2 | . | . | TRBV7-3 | CASSLTMGSYGYTF | TGTGCCAGCAGCTTAACGATGGGCAGTTATGGCTACACCTTC
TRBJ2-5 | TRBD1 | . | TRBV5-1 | CASSLEQGSWETQYF | TGCGCCAGCAGCTTGGAACAGGGGTCGTGGGAGACCCAGTACTTC
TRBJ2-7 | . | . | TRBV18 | CASSSTQYEQYF | TGTGCCAGCTCAAGTACACAATACGAGCAGTACTTC
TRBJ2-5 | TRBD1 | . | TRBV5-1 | CASSYRSGQGLETQYF | TGCGCCAGCAGCTACCGATCGGGACAGGGTCTAGAGACCCAGTACTTC
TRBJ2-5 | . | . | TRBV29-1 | CSVGQKEETQYF | TGCAGCGTTGGACAGAAAGAAGAGACCCAGTACTTC
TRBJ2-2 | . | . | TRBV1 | CTRKPAGDPAGELFF | TGCACCAGGAAACCAGCGGGAGATCCCGCCGGGGAGCTGTTTTTT
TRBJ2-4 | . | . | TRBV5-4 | CASSLGGVSAKNIQYF | TGTGCCAGCAGCTTGGGGGGGGTATCAGCCAAAAACATTCAGTACTTC
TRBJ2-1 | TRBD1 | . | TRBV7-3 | CASSSGQGYNEQFF | TGTGCCAGCAGCTCCGGACAGGGATACAATGAGCAGTTCTTC
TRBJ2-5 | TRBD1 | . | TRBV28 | CASSGTGLSGPSVKETQYF | TGTGCCAGCAGCGGGACAGGGCTGAGCGGGCCCTCGGTCAAAGAGACCCAGTACTTC